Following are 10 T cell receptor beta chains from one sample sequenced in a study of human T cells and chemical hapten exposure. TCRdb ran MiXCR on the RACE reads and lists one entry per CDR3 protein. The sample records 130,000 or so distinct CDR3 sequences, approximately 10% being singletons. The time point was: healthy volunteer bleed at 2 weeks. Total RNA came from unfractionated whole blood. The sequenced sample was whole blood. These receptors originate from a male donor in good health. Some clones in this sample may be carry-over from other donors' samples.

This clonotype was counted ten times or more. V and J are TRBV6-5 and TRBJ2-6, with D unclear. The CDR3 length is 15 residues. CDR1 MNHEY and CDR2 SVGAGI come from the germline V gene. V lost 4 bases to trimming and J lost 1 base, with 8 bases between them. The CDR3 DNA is TGTGCCAGCAGTTTGAAGGCTTCTGGGGCCAACGTCCTGACTTTC. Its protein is CASSLKASGANVLTF.

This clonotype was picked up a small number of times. The chain's CDR3 is CASSLDLTSSGANVLTF. The CDR3 bases are TGTGCCAGCAGCTTAGATCTTACTAGCTCTGGGGCCAACGTCCTGACTTTC. The V and J genes are TRBV11-2 and TRBJ2-6; D is perhaps TRBD2 (5 bases). V was clipped by 0 bases and J by 0 bases, with 9 bases between them. Germline V gene lookup returns CDR1 SGHAT and CDR2 FQNNGV. The CDR3 is 17 amino acids.

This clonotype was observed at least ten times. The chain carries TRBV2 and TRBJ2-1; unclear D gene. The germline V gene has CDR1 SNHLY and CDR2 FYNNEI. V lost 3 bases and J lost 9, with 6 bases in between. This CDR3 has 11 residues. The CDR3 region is CASSDDGEQFF. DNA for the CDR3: TGTGCCAGCAGTGACGATGGTGAGCAGTTCTTC.

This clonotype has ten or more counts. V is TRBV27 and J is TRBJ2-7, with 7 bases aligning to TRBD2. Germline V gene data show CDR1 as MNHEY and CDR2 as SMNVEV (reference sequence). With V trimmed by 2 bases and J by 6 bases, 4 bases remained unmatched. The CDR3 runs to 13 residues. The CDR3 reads CASSLAGVGEQYF. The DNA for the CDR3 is TGTGCCAGCAGTTTAGCGGGGGTCGGCGAGCAGTACTTC.

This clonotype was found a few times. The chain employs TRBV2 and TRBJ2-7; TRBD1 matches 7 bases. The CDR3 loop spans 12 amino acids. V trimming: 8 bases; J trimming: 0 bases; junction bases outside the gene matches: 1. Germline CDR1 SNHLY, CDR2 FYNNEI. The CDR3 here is CASWDSSYEQYF. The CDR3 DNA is TGTGCCAGCTGGGACAGCTCCTACGAGCAGTACTTC.

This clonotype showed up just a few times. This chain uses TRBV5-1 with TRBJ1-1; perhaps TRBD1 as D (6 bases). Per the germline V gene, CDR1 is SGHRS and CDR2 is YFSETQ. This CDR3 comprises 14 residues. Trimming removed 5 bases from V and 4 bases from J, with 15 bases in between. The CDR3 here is CASSYGGASTEAFF. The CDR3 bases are TGCGCCAGCAGTTATGGGGGGGCGAGCACTGAAGCTTTCTTT.

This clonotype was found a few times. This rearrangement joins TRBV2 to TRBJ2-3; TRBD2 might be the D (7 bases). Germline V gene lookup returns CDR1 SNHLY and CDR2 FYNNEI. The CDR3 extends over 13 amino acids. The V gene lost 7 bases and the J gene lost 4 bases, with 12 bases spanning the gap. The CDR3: CASKGGIADTQYF. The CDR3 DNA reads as TGTGCCAGCAAGGGGGGGATAGCAGATACGCAGTATTTT.

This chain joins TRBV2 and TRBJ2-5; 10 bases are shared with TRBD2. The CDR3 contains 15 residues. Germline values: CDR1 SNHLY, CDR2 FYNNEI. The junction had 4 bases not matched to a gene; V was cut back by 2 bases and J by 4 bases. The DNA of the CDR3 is TGTGCCAGCAGTGAAATTAGCGGGAGGCTAGAGACCCAGTACTTC. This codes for CASSEISGRLETQYF.

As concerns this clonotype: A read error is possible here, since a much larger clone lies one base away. The DNA for the CDR3 is TGCAGTGCTAGACCGGGACAGGTGAACAACGGGGAGCTGTTTTTT. It codes for CSARPGQVNNGELFF. This chain uses TRBV20-1 with TRBJ2-2; 8 bases are a match to TRBD1. The CDR3 is 15 amino acids. The germline CDR1 and CDR2 sequences are DFQATT and SNEGSKA (reference sequence).

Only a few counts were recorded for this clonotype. CDR3 bases: TGTGCTAGTGGTTTGCCGCGGACTAGCGGGTCCTACGAGCAGTACTTC. Its protein product is CASGLPRTSGSYEQYF. This rearrangement joins TRBV12-5 to TRBJ2-7, with 11 nucleotides matching TRBD2. Per germline, CDR1 LGHNT and CDR2 FRNRAP. With V trimmed by 2 bases and J by 1 base, 4 bases remained unmatched. This CDR3 is 16 amino acids long.